This TCR beta chain was identified during a study of cytomegalovirus exposure and HLA in healthy donors. Primers included in the PCR were 60 Vbeta and 13 Jbeta primers. Only in-frame clones appear in the TCRdb table, and some are missing; sequencing was by immunoSEQ multiplex PCR. This sample contains 150,000 or so clones. The CDR3 runs to 13 residues. Germline assignment: CDR1 SQVTM and CDR2 ANQGSEA. The trim removed 6 bases at V and 2 bases at J, leaving 4 bases unmatched. Study conclusions and caveats: Later work showed greater clonal expansion in HLA-associated TCR beta chains than in equally common others. According to the study, around 160 TCR beta chains were cytomegalovirus-associated.

Turning to this clone: Its antigen is as yet unknown.

This TCR was sampled from a woman between 55 and 75 years old in good health and CMV-seronegative. The rearrangement uses TRBV29-1 and TRBJ1-2; 9 bases match TRBD1. Material for sequencing was PBMCs. CDR3 coding DNA: TGCAGCGTATTGACAGGGGGGAACTATGGCTACACCTTC. Translated: CSVLTGGNYGYTF.